This record covers a single T cell receptor beta chain. Its antigen is still unknown. The input lacks base qualities; no much larger clone sits a single base away. This sample was taken from a study of blood T cell repertoires in COVID-19 (dated by TCRdb to the early 2020s). With regard to the full study: Samples covering the acute and convalescent phases of COVID-19 were provided by collaborators in the United States, Italy and Spain. The repertoires were released in a freely available public database meant as a resource for research on the immune response to SARS-CoV-2. Sample metadata almost always included a de-identified subject ID, COVID-19 status, age in years and sex. The material from the prospective study consisted of cDNA or gDNA derived from T cells, B-cell-depleted T cells, or PBMCs. The samples were drawn from two sources: the first 160 participants of the ongoing ImmuneRACE study, and 1,200 or so subjects contributed by 6 global collaborators. The dataset comprised deeply sampled blood TCRbeta repertoires from subjects exposed to, actively infected with, or recovered from COVID-19. Where HLA class I and class II types were available, the types were taken from metadata supplied by the sample provider, not from assay-based typing.

The research as a whole found: The quantity of clinical and demographic metadata differed by source and by participant and was supplied without curation.

The CDR3 sequence holds 12 residues, the cysteine and phenylalanine included. Of the read, only the CDR3 DNA is kept; its 36 bases are in frame from base 1. Trimming at the junction amounts to 3 bases on V and 5 bases on J, and the germline ends lie 10 bases apart. CDR1 DFQATT and CDR2 SNEGSKA were looked up in the germline V gene (reference sequence). The immunoSEQ Assay, a bias-controlled multiplex PCR, was used to amplify TCRbeta CDR3 regions from genomic DNA. Per the source publication's procedure: Nucleated cell counts per sample were estimated from amplification of reference gene primers within the assay. To quantify the absolute abundance of each unique TCRbeta CDR3 rearrangement, sequence reads were collapsed and filtered. For each sample, productive Simpson clonality was calculated by taking the square root of Simpson's diversity index across productive rearrangements. Imported from immuneACCESS, the table was reduced by TCRdb to in-frame sequences with V and J called. These copies leave out some clones; in studies compared against another copy, an unresolved V gene accounts for under half, and the cause of the remainder is not known. The V and J calls and the clone size are those of that table, but D and trimming were determined from the DNA. Present in this sample are about 300,000 clones, more than 75% of which were seen just once. Roughly 1.3% of the sample is in the top ten clones.

Collaborating institutions collected whole blood in K2EDTA tubes following their own protocols. For TCRbeta analysis, collaborators shipped samples as frozen whole blood, isolated PBMCs, or DNA extracted from either of those sample types. The TCR comes from a man aged 65 to 79 with acute or convalescent COVID-19. Sequencing was performed on peripheral blood. This chain joins TRBV20-1 to TRBJ2-5; no D gene is confidently identified. DNA sequence: TGCAGTGCTAGTTTCTCGAGGGAGACCCAGTACTTC. This sequence encodes CSASFSRETQYF.